This T cell receptor beta chain stems from a study of T cells in Graves' hyperthyroidism and ophthalmopathy. Study-level findings and limits: Ophthalmopathy and stable hyperthyroidism were told apart by a 13 V-J model.

Patients showing uncontrolled infection, other autoimmune disease, pregnancy or lactation were ineligible. The CDR3 has 13 amino acids. Germline CDR1 is ENHRY and CDR2 is SYGVKD. V gave up 3 bases and J gave up 5 bases; unmatched junction bases: 4. Researchers amplified the TCR beta CDR3 regions from RNA transcripts. A set of HTBI primers served as the primers for a first-round RT-PCR of the TCR CDR3. TCRdb re-derived calls from the multiplex PCR reads in MiXCR, one entry per CDR3 protein. The data contain 610,000 or so distinct CDR3 sequences, just over 45% of them singletons. Details on this clonotype: Its specificity is not known.

The chain carries TRBV10-3 and TRBJ2-7, with 7 nucleotides matching TRBD1. The source material was peripheral blood or thyroid tissue (not recorded which). This receptor was identified in a woman aged 18-29 years with Graves' hyperthyroidism. The CDR3 loop is CAISEGGTNEQYF. For the CDR3, the DNA is TGTGCCATCAGTGAAGGGGGCACGAACGAGCAGTACTTC.